A single T cell receptor beta chain is shown here with its context. The sample originates from a study of cytotoxic CD8 clonotypes in ibrutinib-treated CLL. The CDR3 is made up of 16 amino acids. The ends lost 4 bases at V and 9 bases at J; junction bases unmatched: 15. In germline, CDR1 is SGHNT, CDR2 YENEEA. The repertoire was sequenced with immunoSEQ multiplex PCR; TCRdb's copy has only in-frame clones and lacks some. The data contain 120,000 to 150,000 clones, approximately 89% of them singletons. The TCR comes from a human donor with chronic lymphocytic leukemia. This chain connects TRBV11-3 to TRBJ2-1, with 7 nucleotides matching TRBD2. Here the sequenced sample was PBMCs, taken after 12 months of ibrutinib treatment. The CDR3 nucleotides read TGTGCCAGCAGCTCCCGTGCGGGTACTAGCGCCAGTGAGCAGTTCTTC. Residues: CASSSRAGTSASEQFF.